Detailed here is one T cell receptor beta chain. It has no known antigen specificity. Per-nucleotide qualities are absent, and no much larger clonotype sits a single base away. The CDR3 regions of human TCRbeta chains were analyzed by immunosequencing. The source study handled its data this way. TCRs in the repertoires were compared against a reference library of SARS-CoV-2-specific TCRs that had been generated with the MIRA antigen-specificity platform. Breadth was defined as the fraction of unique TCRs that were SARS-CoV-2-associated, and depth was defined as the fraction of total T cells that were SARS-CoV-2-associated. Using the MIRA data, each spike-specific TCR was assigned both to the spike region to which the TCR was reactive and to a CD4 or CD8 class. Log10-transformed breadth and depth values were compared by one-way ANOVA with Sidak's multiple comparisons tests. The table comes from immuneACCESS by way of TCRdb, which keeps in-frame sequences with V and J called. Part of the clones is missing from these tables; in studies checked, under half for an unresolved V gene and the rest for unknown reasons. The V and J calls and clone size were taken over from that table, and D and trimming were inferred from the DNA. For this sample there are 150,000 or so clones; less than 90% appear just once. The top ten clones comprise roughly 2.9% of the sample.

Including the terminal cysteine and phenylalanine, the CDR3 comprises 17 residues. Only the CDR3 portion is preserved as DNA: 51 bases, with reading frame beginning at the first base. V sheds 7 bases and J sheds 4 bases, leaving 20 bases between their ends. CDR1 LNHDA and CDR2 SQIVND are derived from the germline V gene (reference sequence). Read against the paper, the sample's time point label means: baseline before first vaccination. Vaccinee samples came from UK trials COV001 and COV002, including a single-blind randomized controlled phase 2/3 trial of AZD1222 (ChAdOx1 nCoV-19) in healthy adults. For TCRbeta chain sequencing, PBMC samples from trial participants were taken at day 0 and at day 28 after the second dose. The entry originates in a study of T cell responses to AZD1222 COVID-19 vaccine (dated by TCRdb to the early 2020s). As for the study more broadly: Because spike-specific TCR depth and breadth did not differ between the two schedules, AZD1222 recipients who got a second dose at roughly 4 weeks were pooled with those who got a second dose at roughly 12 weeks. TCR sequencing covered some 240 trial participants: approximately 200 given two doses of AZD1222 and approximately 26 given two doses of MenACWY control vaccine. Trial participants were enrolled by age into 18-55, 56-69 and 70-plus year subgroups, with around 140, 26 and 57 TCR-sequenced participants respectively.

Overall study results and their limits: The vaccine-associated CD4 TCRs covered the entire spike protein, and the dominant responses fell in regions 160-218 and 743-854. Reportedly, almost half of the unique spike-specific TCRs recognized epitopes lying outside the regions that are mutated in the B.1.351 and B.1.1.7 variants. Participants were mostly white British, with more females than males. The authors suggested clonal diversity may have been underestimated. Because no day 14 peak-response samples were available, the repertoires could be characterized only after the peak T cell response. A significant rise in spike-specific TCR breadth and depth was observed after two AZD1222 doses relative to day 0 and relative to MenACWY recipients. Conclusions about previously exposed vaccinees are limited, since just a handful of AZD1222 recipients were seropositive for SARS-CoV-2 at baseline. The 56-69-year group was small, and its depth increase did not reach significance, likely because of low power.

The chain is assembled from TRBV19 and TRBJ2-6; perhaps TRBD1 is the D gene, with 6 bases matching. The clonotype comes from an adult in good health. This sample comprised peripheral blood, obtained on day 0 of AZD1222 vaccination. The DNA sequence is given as TGTGCCAGTACCCCCATCAGGGGCGCTGGAGGGGCCAACGTCCTGACTTTC. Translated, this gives CASTPIRGAGGANVLTF.